The entry below gives a single T cell receptor beta chain sequence along with its context. The record originates from a study of cytomegalovirus exposure and HLA in healthy donors. Vbeta (60) and Jbeta (13) primers were used in the PCR. Some clones are missing from TCRdb's copy, which holds only in-frame ones; the method was immunoSEQ multiplex PCR. Seen here are approximately 74,000 clones, roughly 80% observed once, and the top ten hold 5.5% to 8.5%. The TCR sequence derives from a woman between 40 and 55 years old in good health and CMV-seronegative. Sample: PBMCs.

The CDR3 is CASRRQGGYSPLHF. CDR3 DNA sequence: TGTGCCAGCAGGAGACAGGGGGGATATTCACCCCTCCACTTT. The genes are TRBV28 and TRBJ1-6; 9 bases are shared with TRBD1. Germline V CDR1 and CDR2: MDHEN, SYDVKM. J gave up 8 bases and V 6 bases, and 5 bases lay outside the gene matches. This CDR3 contains 14 residues.